Listed below are T cell receptor beta chains from one sample, sequenced in a study of shared clonotypes between healthy human individuals. This table comes from immunoSEQ multiplex PCR, and its TCRdb copy is limited to in-frame clones, with some not included. The sample lists roughly 650,000 clones, more than 95% occurring once. The sequencing input was naive CD4+ T cells sorted from blood. The origin of the receptors is a woman under 40 in good health. CDR3s include the opening cysteine and the closing phenylalanine or tryptophan. The order of the fields is CDR3 protein, V gene, J gene.

CDR3 protein: CASSPRALRLSGNTIYF
V gene: TRBV7-2
J gene: TRBJ1-3

CDR3 protein: CASSLLRGTGHEQFF
V gene: TRBV28
J gene: TRBJ2-1

CDR3 protein: CAGIPDAGAYEQYF
V gene: TRBV7-1
J gene: TRBJ2-7

CDR3 protein: CASPPEAGSTDTQYF
V gene: TRBV4-1
J gene: TRBJ2-3

CDR3 protein: CASSPSSSNQPQHF
V gene: TRBV6-6
J gene: TRBJ1-5

CDR3 protein: CASSSGGLQQFF
V gene: TRBV28
J gene: TRBJ2-1

CDR3 protein: CASSTTGGYEQYF
V gene: TRBV18
J gene: TRBJ2-7

CDR3 protein: CASSLLNEQYF
V gene: TRBV5-5
J gene: TRBJ2-7

CDR3 protein: CAISPTGVDNEQFF
V gene: TRBV10-3
J gene: TRBJ2-1

CDR3 protein: CASRLSGNTGELFF
V gene: TRBV11-2
J gene: TRBJ2-2

CDR3 protein: CASSEATGGSLYEQYF
V gene: TRBV25-1
J gene: TRBJ2-7

CDR3 protein: CASSRQSPGDGYTF
V gene: TRBV6-5
J gene: TRBJ1-2

CDR3 protein: CASNKSPLSYEQYF
V gene: TRBV28
J gene: TRBJ2-7

CDR3 protein: CASSLSGQETQYF
V gene: TRBV5-4
J gene: TRBJ2-5

CDR3 protein: CATSARQGPNTEAFF
V gene: TRBV15
J gene: TRBJ1-1

CDR3 protein: CASSSPPLAGKTDTQYF
V gene: TRBV27
J gene: TRBJ2-3

CDR3 protein: CASRSRDTSYEQYF
V gene: TRBV28
J gene: TRBJ2-7

CDR3 protein: CASTWGGTAYEQYF
V gene: TRBV28
J gene: .

CDR3 protein: CASSQDPSVRYYEQYF
V gene: TRBV4-1
J gene: TRBJ2-7

CDR3 protein: CASRHPRVADNEQFF
V gene: TRBV28
J gene: TRBJ2-1

CDR3 protein: CASSFGTSGDTSTDTQYF
V gene: TRBV13
J gene: TRBJ2-3

CDR3 protein: CASSEPGQGKYEQYF
V gene: TRBV28
J gene: TRBJ2-7

CDR3 protein: CASSLQGVGNTIYF
V gene: TRBV27
J gene: TRBJ1-3

CDR3 protein: CASSPEGWTGELFF
V gene: TRBV27
J gene: TRBJ2-2

CDR3 protein: CASSRSWTGLSYNEQFF
V gene: TRBV7-9
J gene: TRBJ2-1

CDR3 protein: CASSPNSQKSYTF
V gene: TRBV5-1
J gene: TRBJ1-2